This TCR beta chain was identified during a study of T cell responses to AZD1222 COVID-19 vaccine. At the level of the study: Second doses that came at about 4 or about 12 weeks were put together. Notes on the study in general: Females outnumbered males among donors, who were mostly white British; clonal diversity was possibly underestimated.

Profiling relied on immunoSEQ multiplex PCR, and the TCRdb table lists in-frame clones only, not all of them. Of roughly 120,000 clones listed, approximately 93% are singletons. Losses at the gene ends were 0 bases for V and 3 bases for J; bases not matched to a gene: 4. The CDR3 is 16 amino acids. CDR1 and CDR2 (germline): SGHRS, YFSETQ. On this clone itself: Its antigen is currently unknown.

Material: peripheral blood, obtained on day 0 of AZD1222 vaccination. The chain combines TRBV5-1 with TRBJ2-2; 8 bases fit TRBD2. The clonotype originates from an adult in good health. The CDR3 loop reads CASSLGPAGDTGELFF. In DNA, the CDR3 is TGCGCCAGCAGCTTGGGGCCAGCGGGAGACACCGGGGAGCTGTTTTTT.